A single sample gave rise to the 25 T cell receptor beta chains below, sequenced in a study of early stage breast cancer tumors. Clones were read by immunoSEQ multiplex PCR, and TCRdb kept only the in-frame ones, dropping some. The sample has fewer than 75,000 clones, 60% to 85% seen once. The sequencing input was blood. Every receptor here comes from a person aged 25 to 39 with breast cancer.

The chain joins TRBV9 to TRBJ1-1; TRBD1 might be the D (5 bases). The CDR3 is 15 residues long. From germline, CDR1 is SGDLS and CDR2 YYNGEE. The germline V and J ends were trimmed by 4 bases and 1 base, with 14 bases remaining between them. DNA for the CDR3: TGTGCCAGCAGCCCTTTTAAGGGGCCGAACACTGAAGCTTTCTTT. It codes for CASSPFKGPNTEAFF.

The chain joins TRBV19 to TRBJ2-5; 9 bases are shared with TRBD1. This CDR3 contains 13 residues. The J segment lost 10 bases and the V segment lost 5 bases, leaving 8 bases of the junction unmatched. From germline, CDR1 is LNHDA and CDR2 SQIVND (reference sequence). The CDR3 DNA is TGTGCCAGTAGTGTGCCCGGGACAGGGCTCCAGTACTTC. It codes for CASSVPGTGLQYF.

Only one count was recorded for this clone. V and J are TRBV5-1 and TRBJ2-2; D is perhaps TRBD1 or TRBD2 (5 bases each). CDR1 and CDR2 (germline): SGHRS, YFSETQ. This CDR3 comprises 15 residues. Deletions cut 0 bases from V and 6 bases from J, with 12 bases between. The CDR3 DNA reads TGCGCCAGCAGCTTGGGGGGGTATGAGGCCGGGGAGCTGTTTTTT. It yields the protein CASSLGGYEAGELFF.

The chain uses TRBV4-1 and TRBJ1-5, with TRBD1 matching over 9 bases. V dropped 1 base and J dropped 7; count of bases not matched to a gene: 11. CDR1 and CDR2 (germline): MGHRA, YSYEKL. This CDR3 has 17 residues. This chain's CDR3 is CASSQVPGQGVGQPQHF. CDR3 DNA sequence: TGCGCCAGCAGCCAAGTCCCGGGACAGGGCGTCGGACAGCCCCAGCATTTT.

This chain links TRBV29-1 with TRBJ2-1; 10 bases match TRBD2. CDR1 is SQVTM, CDR2 ANQGSEA, per germline. With 3 bases clipped from V and 6 bases from J, the junction kept 5 bases outside the gene matches. This CDR3 region has 14 residues. CDR3 amino acids: CSVDVTSGFNEQFF. CDR3 coding DNA: TGCAGCGTTGATGTGACTAGCGGGTTCAATGAGCAGTTCTTC.

The chain links TRBV6-1 to TRBJ1-1, with D possibly being TRBD1 (6 bases). This CDR3 spans 14 amino acids. Germline assignment: CDR1 MNHNS and CDR2 SASEGT. V was pared by 3 bases and J by 1 base, with 9 bases between. In DNA form, the CDR3 reads TGTGCCAGCAGTGAGCAGGGGACGAACACTGAAGCTTTCTTT. Translation gives CASSEQGTNTEAFF.

The CDR3 protein is CASSVGLGSETGNTIYF. The CDR3 DNA sequence: TGTGCCAGCAGCGTAGGTTTGGGCTCCGAAACTGGAAACACCATATATTTT. The rearrangement uses TRBV9 and TRBJ1-3; D ambiguous. Trimming took off 0 bases at V and 2 bases at J, with 15 bases between the two ends. There are 17 residues in the CDR3. Germline V gene data show CDR1 as SGDLS and CDR2 as YYNGEE.

The chain couples TRBV19 to TRBJ2-7; D call uncertain. The germline V gene encodes CDR1 LNHDA and CDR2 SQIVND (reference sequence). There are 16 residues in the CDR3. The V gene lost 0 bases and the J gene lost 0 bases, with 12 bases spanning the gap. The CDR3 loop reads CASSIDLAPSSYEQYF. DNA for the CDR3: TGTGCCAGTAGTATAGATCTCGCGCCGAGCTCCTACGAGCAGTACTTC.

The CDR3, as DNA: TGTGCCAGCAGCCAAGTGGGAGATACGCAGTATTTT. Translation: CASSQVGDTQYF. This chain connects TRBV11-3 to TRBJ2-3; D call uncertain. Germline V lookup: CDR1 SGHNT, CDR2 YENEEA. Trimming pared 5 bases from V and 5 bases from J, leaving 8 bases between. This CDR3 is 12 amino acids long. Variable domain in full (rest from reference TRBV11-3 and TRBJ2-3): EAGVVQSPRYKIIEKKQPVAFWCNPISGHNTLYWYLQNLGQGPELLIRYENEEAVDDSQLPKDRFSAERLKGVDSTLKIQPAELGDSAVYLCASSQVGDTQYFGPGTRLTVL.

J is TRBJ1-2 and V is TRBV5-1, with TRBD1 matching 7 bases. From germline, CDR1 is SGHRS and CDR2 YFSETQ. The CDR3 runs to 18 residues. The V and J ends lost 4 bases and 7 bases, in that order; junction bases with no gene match: 22. CDR3 nucleotides: TGCGCCAGCAGCCTTGGGGACAGTCGAGCCCTCGCACTTACTGGCTACACCTTC. The encoded protein is CASSLGDSRALALTGYTF.

The CDR3 loop is CASSYRDYSREQYF. The CDR3 region has the DNA TGTGCCAGCAGTTACCGGGACTATAGCCGGGAGCAGTACTTC. V gene TRBV6-5 combines with J gene TRBJ2-7; 7 bases are a match to TRBD2. After removal of 2 bases from V and 7 bases from J, the junction contained 8 bases not matched to a gene. CDR1 and CDR2 (germline): MNHEY, SVGAGI. CDR3 length: 14 residues.

The rearrangement joins TRBV30 to TRBJ1-2; D perhaps matches TRBD1 (6 bases). The CDR3 runs to 13 residues. Germline loops: CDR1 GTSNPN, CDR2 SVGIG (reference sequence). The V end lost 3 bases, the J end lost 8 bases, and 16 bases lay between the germline ends. The CDR3 DNA is TGTGCCTGGAGGGTTAAACAGGGTCGGGGCTACACCTTC. Translated, it gives CAWRVKQGRGYTF.

The chain couples TRBV19 to TRBJ2-6; D not resolved. Trimming removed 8 bases from V and 1 base from J, with 12 bases in between. The CDR3 loop spans 15 amino acids. In germline, CDR1 is LNHDA, CDR2 SQIVND (reference sequence). In DNA form, the CDR3 reads TGTGCCAGTCAAGACACGGCGTCTGGGGCCAACGTCCTGACTTTC. It translates to CASQDTASGANVLTF.

This rearrangement joins TRBV27 to TRBJ2-1, with TRBD2 matching over 11 bases. Germline assignment: CDR1 MNHEY and CDR2 SMNVEV (reference sequence). The CDR3 is 19 amino acids. V shed 4 bases and J 0 bases; nucleotides not matched to a gene: 11. CDR3 loop: CASSYSGLAGFSSYNEQFF. The CDR3 coding sequence is TGTGCCAGCAGTTACTCCGGACTAGCGGGTTTTAGCTCCTACAATGAGCAGTTCTTC.

Judged by abundance, this clone is medium-sized. The V call is TRBV27, the J call TRBJ1-1; TRBD1 matches 9 bases. The germline V gene encodes CDR1 MNHEY and CDR2 SMNVEV (reference sequence). CDR3 length: 14 amino acids. J gave up 4 bases and V 3 bases, and 3 bases lay outside the gene matches. The DNA of the CDR3 is TGTGCCAGCAGTTTCCGGGACAGGGTCACTGAAGCTTTCTTT. Amino acids: CASSFRDRVTEAFF.

This clone has only a few counts. The V call is TRBV7-7, the J call TRBJ2-5, with D possibly being TRBD2 (6 bases). The CDR3 is made up of 13 amino acids. The ends were cut back, 5 bases at V and 5 bases at J, with 12 bases in the middle. CDR1 and CDR2 (germline): SSHAT, FNYEAQ (reference sequence). The CDR3 coding sequence is TGTGCCAGCAGCCCTTTAGCGGCGGAGACCCAGTACTTC. Protein sequence: CASSPLAAETQYF. The variable domain in full, with the rest retrieved from reference TRBV7-7 and TRBJ2-5, is GAGVSQSPRYKVTKRGQDVTLRCDPISSHATLYWYQQALGQGPEFLTYFNYEAQPDKSGLPSDRFSAERPEGSISTLTIQRTEQRDSAMYRCASSPLAAETQYFGPGTRLLVL.

This chain links TRBV9 with TRBJ1-1; unclear D gene. Germline V gene lookup returns CDR1 SGDLS and CDR2 YYNGEE. The CDR3 consists of 15 residues. V was shortened by 0 bases and J by 8 bases, with 17 bases between the two germline ends. Written as DNA, the CDR3 is TGTGCCAGCAGCGTAGGGCCCGGGGAGGGATCCGAAGCTTTCTTT. It codes for CASSVGPGEGSEAFF.

This clone was detected only a few times. In nucleotides, the CDR3 is TGTGCCAGTAGTATAAACCCTTCCAGGGGGAGTCAGCCCCAGCATTTT. Translated, it gives CASSINPSRGSQPQHF. The rearrangement joins TRBV19 to TRBJ1-5; the match to TRBD1 covers 7 bases. V lost 2 bases, J lost 6 bases, and 10 bases stayed unmatched. This CDR3 has 16 residues. Looked up from germline, CDR1 is LNHDA and CDR2 is SQIVND (reference sequence).

Sample share makes this clone medium-sized (0.01 to 0.1%). The chain is built from TRBV7-9 and TRBJ2-1; D uncertain. Germline values: CDR1 SEHNR, CDR2 FQNEAQ (reference sequence). CDR3 length: 12 residues. The germline V and J ends were trimmed by 5 bases and 8 bases, with 10 bases remaining between them. This chain's CDR3 is CASSLTNYEQFF. For the CDR3, the DNA is TGTGCCAGCAGCCTTACGAACTATGAGCAGTTCTTC.

V and J are TRBV5-1 and TRBJ2-3, with 9 bases that match TRBD2. Trimming at V came to 0 bases and at J to 5 bases, leaving 7 bases not matched to a gene. Looked up from germline, CDR1 is SGHRS and CDR2 is YFSETQ. CDR3 length equals 16 residues. The DNA for the CDR3 is TGCGCCAGCAGCTTGGCCGGGCGGGAGGGCCGAGATACGCAGTATTTT. Translating it yields CASSLAGREGRDTQYF.

This clone was recorded only once. The gene calls are TRBV10-2 and TRBJ1-5; maybe TRBD1 (5 bases). The CDR3 consists of 20 residues. The germline V gene has CDR1 WSHSY and CDR2 SAAADI. V was pared by 4 bases and J by 5 bases, with 30 bases between. CDR3 loop: CASSGPATRLGTDGYQPQHF. CDR3 nucleotide sequence: TGCGCCAGCAGTGGGCCCGCCACTCGACTCGGGACCGATGGGTATCAGCCCCAGCATTTT.

This clone was detected once. The chain carries TRBV6-6 and TRBJ2-2; 10 bases are shared with TRBD2. The V gene's germline CDR1 is MNHNY and CDR2 SVGAGI (reference sequence). Trimming removed 6 bases from V and 5 bases from J; junction bases left unmatched: 9. The CDR3 runs 16 residues. The CDR3 DNA reads TGTGCCAGCAGGGGCGCTAGCGGGAGACTGACCGGGGAGCTGTTTTTT. It is translated as CASRGASGRLTGELFF.

The CDR3 DNA follows: TGTGCCAGTAGTATAGGTCAGACAAGCACAGATACGCAGTATTTT. This sequence encodes CASSIGQTSTDTQYF. The chain is built from TRBV19 and TRBJ2-3; D is unclear. There are 15 residues in the CDR3. Trimming took off 1 base at V and 0 bases at J, with 8 bases between the two ends. The germline gives CDR1 LNHDA, CDR2 SQIVND (reference sequence). Supplemented by reference TRBV19 and TRBJ2-3, the full variable domain reads DGGITQSPKYLFRKEGQNVTLSCEQNLNHDAMYWYRQDPGQGLRLIYYSQIVNDFQKGDIAEGYSVSREKKESFPLTVTSAQKNPTAFYLCASSIGQTSTDTQYFGPGTRLTVL.

This clone has a single count. The V and J genes are TRBV18 and TRBJ2-4; D might be TRBD2 (6 bases). Looked up from germline, CDR1 is KGHSH and CDR2 is LQKENI. This CDR3 is 15 amino acids long. Trimming removed 0 bases at V and 0 bases at J, with 6 bases between. The CDR3 bases are TGTGCCAGCTCACCACCGCGGGGAGCCAAAAACATTCAGTACTTC. Translated, it gives CASSPPRGAKNIQYF.

The chain couples TRBV6-1 to TRBJ2-6; no clear D. This CDR3 has 18 residues. Germline V gene sequence: CDR1 MNHNS, CDR2 SASEGT. V was shortened by 3 bases and J by 0 bases, with 15 bases between the two germline ends. CDR3 amino acids: CASSDGIAIISGANVLTF. CDR3 sequence (DNA): TGTGCCAGCAGTGATGGGATTGCTATCATCTCTGGGGCCAACGTCCTGACTTTC.